Sequencing of this T cell receptor (beta chain) was carried out in a study of blood T cell repertoires in COVID-19. As for the study in general: COVID-19 samples, acute and convalescent, were from the United States, Italy and Spain.

Original methodology: Reference gene primer amplification gave nucleated cell count estimates. The data were produced by immunoSEQ multiplex PCR, yet TCRdb's version contains in-frame clones alone and is incomplete. V and J calls and clone size are copied from that table; D and trimming were computed from the DNA. The table shows around 200,000 clones, with roughly four fifths occurring only once. The V gene's germline CDR1 is KGHSH and CDR2 LQKENI. CDR3 length: 15 amino acids. V was pared by 1 base and J by 3 bases, with 5 bases of the junction left unmatched. This clone has just one count. The chain is built from TRBV18 and TRBJ2-7; 8 nucleotides align to TRBD2. This receptor was taken from a middle-aged woman with acute or convalescent COVID-19. The sample taken for sequencing was peripheral blood. The CDR3, as DNA: TGTGCCAGCTCACCACGGAGCGGGAGTTTCTACGAGCAGTACTTC. Residues: CASSPRSGSFYEQYF.